The 14 T cell receptor beta chains reported below all come from one sample, sequenced in a study of blood T cell repertoires in COVID-19. Generated by immunoSEQ multiplex PCR, the TCRdb table keeps only in-frame clones and is missing some. The sample has about 220,000 clones; roughly 75% are singletons. The material sequenced was peripheral blood. The origin of the receptors is a woman in her sixties or seventies with acute or convalescent COVID-19.

The chain couples TRBV4-1 to TRBJ2-5, with 10 bases aligning to TRBD2. The CDR3 extends over 16 amino acids. V was pared by 0 bases and J by 5 bases, with 6 bases of the junction left unmatched. Germline V gives CDR1 MGHRA, CDR2 YSYEKL. The CDR3 DNA sequence: TGCGCCAGCAGCCAAGAGAGCGGGGGGGCGGGCGAGACCCAGTACTTC. Its protein product is CASSQESGGAGETQYF.

This clone was counted a few times. At the DNA level, this CDR3 is encoded by other sequences in the same sample as well. V is TRBV29-1 and J is TRBJ2-7; D might be TRBD2 (5 bases). Deletions cut 4 bases from V and 2 bases from J, with 12 bases between. The CDR3 is 13 residues long. The germline V gene has CDR1 SQVTM and CDR2 ANQGSEA. The CDR3 DNA follows: TGCAGCGTTGGTGAGGGCCTGACCTACGAGCAGTACTTC. Protein: CSVGEGLTYEQYF.

This clone was picked up one time. This sequence joins TRBV7-2 and TRBJ1-2; tentatively, D is TRBD1 (5 bases). Trimming removed 4 bases at V and 7 bases at J, with 13 bases between. The germline gives CDR1 SGHTA, CDR2 FQGNSA. This CDR3 has 13 amino acids. The CDR3 loop is CASSWGRESGYTF. For the CDR3, the DNA is TGTGCCAGCAGCTGGGGGAGGGAGAGTGGCTACACCTTC.

This chain connects TRBV5-1 to TRBJ2-7, with 7 bases that match TRBD1. The CDR3 has 14 amino acids. CDR1 is SGHRS and CDR2 is YFSETQ in the germline V gene. V lost 2 bases, J lost 3 bases, and 5 bases stayed unmatched. CDR3 bases: TGCGCCAGCAGCTTTTCCGGGACAGTCTACGAGCAGTACTTC. Translation gives CASSFSGTVYEQYF.

This clone was seen a few times. This rearrangement joins TRBV30 to TRBJ2-5; D is unclear. Trimming shortened V by 4 bases and J by 1 base, and 13 bases separated the two germline ends. The CDR3 is 14 residues long. Germline V gene data show CDR1 as GTSNPN and CDR2 as SVGIG (reference sequence). Here the CDR3 reads CAWKKAGIQETQYF. The CDR3 DNA follows: TGTGCCTGGAAGAAAGCAGGAATCCAAGAGACCCAGTACTTC.

The chain is built from TRBV4-2 and TRBJ2-7; perhaps TRBD2 as D (5 bases). Between the trimmed V and J ends, which lost 3 bases and 0 bases, there was a span of 15 bases. The CDR3 totals 16 residues. The germline V gene encodes CDR1 LGHNA and CDR2 YNFKEQ. CDR3 protein: CASSHEASRGSYEQYF. CDR3 DNA sequence: TGTGCCAGCAGCCATGAGGCTTCTCGGGGCTCCTACGAGCAGTACTTC.

The V call is TRBV6-2 or TRBV6-3, the J call TRBJ1-6, with TRBD1 matching over 8 bases. The CDR3 spans 17 residues. J lost 2 bases, V lost 5 bases, and 8 bases had no gene match. Germline values: CDR1 MNHEY, CDR2 SVGEGT. The CDR3 coding sequence is TGTGCCAGCAGTCGCGTTTGGACAGGGACCTATAATTCACCCCTCCACTTT. It encodes CASSRVWTGTYNSPLHF.

The V and J genes are TRBV5-1 and TRBJ2-5; 8 positions agree with TRBD2. V gave up 4 bases and J gave up 3 bases; unmatched junction bases: 8. The V gene's germline CDR1 is SGHRS and CDR2 YFSETQ. The CDR3 runs 15 residues. The CDR3 DNA follows: TGCGCCAGCAGCCTTAGCGGGGTCCTCGAAGAGACCCAGTACTTC. It specifies CASSLSGVLEETQYF.

The J gene is TRBJ2-3, the V gene TRBV7-2; weak D call: TRBD2 (6 bases). The V end was cut by 4 bases, the J end by 3 bases, with 14 bases between. Germline assignment: CDR1 SGHTA and CDR2 FQGNSA. CDR3 size: 15 residues. The CDR3 reads CASSSDYAFTDTQYF. The CDR3 coding sequence is TGTGCCAGCAGCTCGGACTACGCCTTTACAGATACGCAGTATTTT.

This clone has only one observation. The gene calls are TRBV5-1 and TRBJ1-6; TRBD1 matches 8 bases. This CDR3 comprises 14 residues. Germline CDR1 and CDR2: SGHRS and YFSETQ. V trimming: 7 bases; J trimming: 6 bases; junction bases outside the gene matches: 6. CDR3 amino acids: CASRQGWSNSPLHF. DNA of the CDR3: TGCGCCAGCCGACAGGGGTGGTCTAATTCACCCCTCCACTTT.

This clone is a singleton in its sample. The gene calls are TRBV9 and TRBJ1-1; no definite D call. The CDR3 runs to 14 residues. V lost 3 bases, J lost 5 bases, and 14 bases lay in between. Germline-derived CDR1 and CDR2 are SGDLS and YYNGEE. The CDR3 bases are TGTGCCAGCAGCGCTCACGATCGGAGGACTGAAGCTTTCTTT. This translates into CASSAHDRRTEAFF.

CDR3 region: CASSLALAGEEQYF. As DNA, the CDR3 is TGCGCCAGCAGCTTGGCGCTAGCGGGGGAAGAGCAGTACTTC. V usage is TRBV5-1 and J usage is TRBJ2-7; 10 bases are shared with TRBD2. This CDR3 is built from 14 residues. With 0 bases clipped from V and 7 bases from J, the junction kept 4 bases outside the gene matches. Germline lookup yields CDR1 SGHRS and CDR2 YFSETQ.

This clone was recorded a few times. V gene TRBV27 combines with J gene TRBJ2-7, with D perhaps TRBD1 (5 bases). This CDR3 is 14 amino acids long. Trimming stripped 5 bases from V and 3 bases from J, with 14 bases between. CDR1 is MNHEY, CDR2 SMNVEV, per germline (reference sequence). Written as DNA, the CDR3 is TGTGCCAGCAGTCTAAGAACAGGTGGCTACGAGCAGTACTTC. It specifies CASSLRTGGYEQYF.

V is TRBV6-6 and J is TRBJ2-1; tentatively, D is TRBD2 (7 bases). The CDR3 sequence is 15 residues long. V was shortened by 7 bases and J by 4 bases, with 17 bases between the two germline ends. CDR1 is MNHNY and CDR2 is SVGAGI in the germline V gene (reference sequence). The CDR3 nucleotides are TGTGCCAGCAAATTTCGGGGGGCCGGTTACAATGAGCAGTTCTTC. It yields the protein CASKFRGAGYNEQFF.